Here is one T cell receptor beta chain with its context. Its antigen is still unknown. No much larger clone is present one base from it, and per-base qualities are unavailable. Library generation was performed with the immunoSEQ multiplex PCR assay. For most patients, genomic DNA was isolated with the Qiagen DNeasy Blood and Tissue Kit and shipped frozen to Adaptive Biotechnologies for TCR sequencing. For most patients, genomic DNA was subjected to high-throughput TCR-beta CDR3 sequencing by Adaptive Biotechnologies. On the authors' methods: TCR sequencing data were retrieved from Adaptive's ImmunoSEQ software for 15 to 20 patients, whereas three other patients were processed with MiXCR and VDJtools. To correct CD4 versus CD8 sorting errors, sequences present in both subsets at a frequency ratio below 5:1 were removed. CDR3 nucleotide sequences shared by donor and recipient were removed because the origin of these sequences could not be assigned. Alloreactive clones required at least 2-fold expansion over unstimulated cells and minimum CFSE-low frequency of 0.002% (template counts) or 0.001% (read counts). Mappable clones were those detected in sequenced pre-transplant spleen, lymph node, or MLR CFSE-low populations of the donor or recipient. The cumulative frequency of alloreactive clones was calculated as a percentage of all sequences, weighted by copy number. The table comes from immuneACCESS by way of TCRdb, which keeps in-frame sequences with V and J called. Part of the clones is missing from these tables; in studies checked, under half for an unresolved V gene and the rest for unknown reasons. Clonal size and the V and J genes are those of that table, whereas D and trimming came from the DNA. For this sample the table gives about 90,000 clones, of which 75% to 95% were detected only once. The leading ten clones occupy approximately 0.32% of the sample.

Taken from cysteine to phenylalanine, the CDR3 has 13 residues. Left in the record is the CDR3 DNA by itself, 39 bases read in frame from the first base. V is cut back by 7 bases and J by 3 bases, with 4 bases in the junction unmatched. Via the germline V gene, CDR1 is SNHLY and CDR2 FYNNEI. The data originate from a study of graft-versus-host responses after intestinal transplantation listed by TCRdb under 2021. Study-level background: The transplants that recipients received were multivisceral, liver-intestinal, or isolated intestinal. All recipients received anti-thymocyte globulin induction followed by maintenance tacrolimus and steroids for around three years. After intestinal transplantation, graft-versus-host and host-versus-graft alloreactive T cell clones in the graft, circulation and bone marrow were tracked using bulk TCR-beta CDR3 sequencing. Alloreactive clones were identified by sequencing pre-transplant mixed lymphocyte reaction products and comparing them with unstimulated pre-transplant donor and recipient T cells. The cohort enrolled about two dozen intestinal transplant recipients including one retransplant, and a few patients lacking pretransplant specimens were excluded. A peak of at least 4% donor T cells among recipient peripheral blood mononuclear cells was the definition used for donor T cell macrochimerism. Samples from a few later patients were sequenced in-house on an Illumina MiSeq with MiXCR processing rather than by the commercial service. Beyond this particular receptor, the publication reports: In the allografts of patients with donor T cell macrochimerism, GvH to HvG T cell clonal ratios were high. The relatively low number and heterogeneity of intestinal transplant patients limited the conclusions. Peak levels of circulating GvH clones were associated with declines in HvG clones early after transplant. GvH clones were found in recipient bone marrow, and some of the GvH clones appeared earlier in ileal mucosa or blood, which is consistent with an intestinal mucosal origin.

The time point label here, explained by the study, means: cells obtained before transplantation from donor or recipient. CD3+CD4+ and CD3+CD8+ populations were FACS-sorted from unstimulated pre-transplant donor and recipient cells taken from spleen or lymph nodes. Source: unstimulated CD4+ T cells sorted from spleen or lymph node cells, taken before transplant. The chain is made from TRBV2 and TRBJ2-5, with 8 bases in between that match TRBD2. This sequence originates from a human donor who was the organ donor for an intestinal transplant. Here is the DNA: TGTGCCAGCATGAGAGCGGGAGAAGAGACCCAGTACTTC. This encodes CASMRAGEETQYF.